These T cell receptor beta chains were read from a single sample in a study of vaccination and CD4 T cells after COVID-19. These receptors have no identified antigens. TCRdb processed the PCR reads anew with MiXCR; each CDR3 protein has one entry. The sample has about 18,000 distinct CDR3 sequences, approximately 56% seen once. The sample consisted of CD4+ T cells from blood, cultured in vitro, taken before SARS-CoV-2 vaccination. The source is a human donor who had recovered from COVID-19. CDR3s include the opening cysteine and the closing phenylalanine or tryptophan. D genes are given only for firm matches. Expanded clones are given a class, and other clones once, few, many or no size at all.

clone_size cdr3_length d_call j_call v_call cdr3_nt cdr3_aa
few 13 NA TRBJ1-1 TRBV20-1 TGCAGTGCTACCAACCCCGGTAACACTGAAGCTTTCTTT CSATNPGNTEAFF
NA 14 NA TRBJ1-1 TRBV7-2 TGTGCCAGCAGCTTGATTGATGGGGGCACTGAAGCTTTCTTT CASSLIDGGTEAFF
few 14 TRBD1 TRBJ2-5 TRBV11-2 TGTGCCAGCAGCGCAGGGACAGGGACGGAGACCCAGTACTTC CASSAGTGTETQYF
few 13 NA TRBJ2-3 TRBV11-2 TGTGCCAGCAGCTCCCTCGCAGGAGATACGCAGTATTTT CASSSLAGDTQYF
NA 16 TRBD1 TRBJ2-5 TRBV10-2 TGCGCCAGCAGTGACCAAAGGGACAGATTCCAAGAGACCCAGTACTTC CASSDQRDRFQETQYF
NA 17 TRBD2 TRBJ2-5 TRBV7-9 TGTGCCAGCAGCCCAACCGGCGGGGGGGCGTTCGTCAGGACCCAGTACTTC CASSPTGGGAFVRTQYF
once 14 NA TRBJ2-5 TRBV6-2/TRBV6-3 TGTGCCAGCACCACGGTAGGCTTAGGAGAGACCCAGTACTTC CASTTVGLGETQYF
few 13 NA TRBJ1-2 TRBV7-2 TGTGCCAGCAGCTTACCGCCTTTTAGCGGCTACACCTTC CASSLPPFSGYTF
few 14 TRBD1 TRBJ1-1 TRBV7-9 TGTGCCAGCAGCTTGAGGAGGGGGCTCACTGAAGCTTTCTTT CASSLRRGLTEAFF
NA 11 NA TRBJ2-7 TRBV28 TGTGCCAGCAGTTTAAAGTACGAGCAGTACTTC CASSLKYEQYF
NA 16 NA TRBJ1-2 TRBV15 TGTGCCACCAGCTCCGGTCGGCAGGGTGGTCGGGTAGGCTACACCTTC CATSSGRQGGRVGYTF
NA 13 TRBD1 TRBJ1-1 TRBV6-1 TGTGCCAGCAGGGACAGACAGGGCCCTGAAGCTTTCTTT CASRDRQGPEAFF